The sequence of this T cell receptor beta chain was determined in a study of blood T cell repertoires in COVID-19. Background on the study: Whether acute or convalescent, the COVID-19 samples came from the United States, Italy and Spain. The cDNA or gDNA used as material had been derived from T cells, B-cell-depleted T cells, or PBMCs.

This clone was picked up one time. Profiled with immunoSEQ multiplex PCR; TCRdb holds only in-frame clones, not every one. Here the sample spans roughly 120,000 clones, about 78% being singletons. Germline V gives CDR1 MDHEN, CDR2 SYDVKM. The CDR3 covers 15 residues. Between the trimmed V and J ends, which lost 4 bases and 2 bases, there was a span of 14 bases. V is TRBV28 and J is TRBJ1-2; D perhaps matches TRBD1 (6 bases). This TCR derives from a human donor in a cohort sampled during active or convalescent COVID-19. Sample: peripheral blood. CDR3 sequence (DNA): TGTGCCAGCAGTTGGTTGGGGACAAAAAACTATGGCTACACCTTC. This codes for CASSWLGTKNYGYTF.